Given below is one T cell receptor beta chain in context. The target of this receptor is not known. No base-level quality is on record; no much larger clone is a single base apart. The data belong to a study of cytomegalovirus exposure and HLA in healthy donors (dated by TCRdb to the late 2010s). Concerning the study at large: An earlier analysis of roughly 500 of the donors reported 250 to 300 Gb of sequence data and around 120 million unique TCR beta sequences obtained from approximately 180 million T cells. Alongside the repertoire data, information on donor age, sex, ethnicity and CMV serostatus was compiled. The later analysis used no new phenotypic data to find candidate immune exposures, relying instead on TCR beta sequences and their occurrence across donors. The study aimed to test whether cataloging public T cell receptors could reveal signatures of past pathogen exposure. An early release covering roughly 600 HLA-typed donors comprised 250 to 350 gigabases of sequencing data and around 80 million unique TCR sequences. Besides the first cohort of hundreds of subjects, a separate validation cohort made up of some 110 different subjects was used. A later genetic analysis took genome-wide SNP genotypes for about 55% of the roughly 670 donors and used that subset as a discovery cohort. Four or five DR-DQ haplotypes were treated as single units for association and clustering because of strong linkage in the cohort. HLA typing included class I and class II loci at four-digit resolution. Typing coverage differed by locus: A, B, C, DRB1 and DQB1 were typed in about 629-640 donors, DQA1 in about 560, DPA1 in over 600, and DPB1 in 400 to 480. An earlier analysis of 450 to 750 of the donors used high-throughput TCR beta sequencing to judge whether each TCR beta V gene segment behaved as functional or pseudogenic. All discovery cohort repertoires had been generated on a single sequencing platform. Among the roughly 390 genotyped donors, more than 70% belonged to the genetic ancestry cluster associated with self-reported Caucasian donors. The study combined high-throughput TCR immunosequencing, statistical association of individual TCRs with disease status, and machine learning to predict cytomegalovirus infection status. On average, roughly 250,000 unique TCR beta nucleotide sequences were sequenced per donor among a few hundred genotyped donors of the cohort, with about 19% of those sequences being non-productive. To study patterns of TCR occurrence, a later analysis re-analyzed previously published TCR beta repertoires from around 670 donors and added high-resolution HLA genotyping. Using immunosequencing, the study profiled T cell repertoires from 500 to 800 subjects and related those repertoires to cytomegalovirus serostatus.

The cohort was made up of hundreds of healthy bone marrow donors. At the time of sampling, every cohort member was nominally healthy, though immune exposures that went unrecorded were likely present. The donor was CMV seronegative and was included in the group of over 300 seronegative cohort members. A peripheral blood sample was provided by each donor, and peripheral blood mononuclear cells were used for TCR beta sequencing. Genomic DNA was extracted from the blood cell samples with the Qiagen DNeasy Blood Extraction Kit. The research as a whole found: A cluster of highly shared sequence variants was judged likely to be a technical artifact of the sequencing pipeline. Assigning TCR associations to individual alleles was difficult when HLA alleles, especially DR and DQ, strongly co-occurred. For the cohort, immune exposure information was limited to CMV serostatus. A later analysis found that HLA-associated TCR beta chains were more clonally expanded and had lower generation probabilities than equally common non-associated chains. In vitro tests confirmed that a few of the cytomegalovirus-associated TCR beta chains recognize cytomegalovirus antigens. According to a later genetic analysis, donors in an Asian-associated ancestry cluster had fewer N-insertions in productive TCRs than the roughly 660-donor mean. Some IMGT-functional V segments, including TRBV6-2 and TRBV6-3, could not be told apart with the 87-base-pair reads, so those segments were excluded. A later analysis reported that several top co-occurrence clusters appeared linked to parvovirus B19, influenza, CMV and Epstein-Barr virus. Because some donors lacked HLA typing at each locus, the association tests relied only on the typed subset. A further reported finding was that TCR beta sequences accurately predicted the HLA-A and HLA-B alleles for most subjects in the first cohort. Roughly uniform sequencing depth across donors was assumed in presence/absence analyses, although this assumption may not hold. A later analysis found that TCR association rates varied across HLA loci, with DRB1 alleles showing the most associated TCRs and HLA-C alleles the fewest. In a later analysis, 16,951 TCR beta sequences were associated with specific HLA alleles at a false discovery rate of 0.05. This cohort had only TCR beta chains sequenced, and the lack of alpha or paired-chain data limited which features could be detected. According to the authors, the approach could potentially be generalized to other disease states and immunological phenotypes. Correlated functional status among segregating V segments might be attributable to linkage disequilibrium, but an unknown experimental factor could not be ruled out. In an earlier analysis of around 600 of the donors, most TCR beta V segments were observed in productive rearrangements about 87% or about 30% of the time, broadly matching IMGT annotations. Most TCR sequences were observed very rarely across donors, whereas some public TCRs were present in many individuals. Most CMV-associated TCR beta chains appeared to be HLA-restricted in a later analysis, and the HLA associations seemed to be driven largely by CMV exposure. In a later genetic analysis, a missense DCLRE1C variant was associated with V-gene and J-gene trimming of TCR beta chains, and the association was replicated in an independent cohort. The study listed 150 to 200 TCR beta chains as associated with cytomegalovirus. The earlier analysis of 587 of the donors excluded over 15 rarely observed V segments, including chromosome 9 orphons, because counts were too low. In both the original and validation cohorts, the classifier was reported to diagnose cytomegalovirus status with high specificity and sensitivity.

Library prep was done by the immunoSEQ multiplex PCR assay. For the multiplex PCR, a mixture combining 60 forward primers for TCR Vbeta segments and 13 reverse primers for TCR Jbeta segments was used. The CDR3 region of rearranged TCR beta genes was amplified from genomic DNA by a multiplex PCR assay. The Illumina HiSeq System was used to sequence the amplified TCR beta libraries as 87-base-pair reads. On the study's bioinformatics: A later analysis tallied roughly 80 million unique TCR beta chains across the 600 to 700 repertoires, and around 9.9 million of those chains were shared by two or more donors. A nearest-neighbor algorithm error-corrected the raw reads and collapsed the reads into unique sequences, merging closely related sequences to remove PCR and sequencing errors. CDR3 sequences were aligned to IMGT reference sequences to assign V, D and J gene segments. Each retained sequence needed at least a six-nucleotide match to both a V gene segment and a J gene segment. Rearrangements were called productive when the CDR3 lacked stop codons and stayed in frame with V and J; all others were non-productive. Following IMGT convention, CDR3 was defined as the stretch from the second conserved V-encoded cysteine up to the conserved J-encoded phenylalanine. The earlier analysis of 500 to 650 of the donors excluded any sequence lacking an unambiguous match to a single V gene segment. In an earlier analysis of some 590 of the donors, a V segment was called functional when productive rearrangements were above 56.7%, and segregating when the standard deviation between donors exceeded 5%. To diagnose cytomegalovirus status from the catalog of TCR beta chain sequences, a statistical classification framework was built. In a later analysis, TCR nucleotide sequences were compared against IMGT/GENE-DB human TR gene sequences so that V and J genes could be assigned. The TCRdist pipeline was used in a later analysis to assign CDR3 sequences and most-parsimonious VDJ recombination scenarios. A later analysis defined each TCR beta chain by its CDR3 amino acid sequence plus V-gene family, and excluded reads lacking a unique V-gene family. A later analysis removed 550 to 700 highly shared, low-generation-probability nucleotide sequences to deal with suspected cross-contamination and a sequencing artifact. A later analysis calculated a clonal expansion index for each public chain from normalized within-repertoire ranks of inferred template counts. Generation probabilities in a later analysis came from a VDJ recombination model fitted to out-of-frame rearrangements, and those results were checked against IGoR. A later analysis scored TCR-TCR, TCR-HLA and TCR-CMV co-occurrence with hypergeometric tests, applying a repertoire-size bias correction to TCR pairs. To estimate false discovery rates, a later analysis permuted the HLA or CMV assignments 20 times. In a later analysis, co-occurring TCRs were grouped using DBSCAN, and TCRdist sequence similarity was added for clustering within HLA-allele-positive subsets. Repertoires with fewer than 30,000 or more than 120,000 public chains were left out of co-occurrence clustering, as were five repertoires with anomalous nucleotide sharing. TCRdb stores this immuneACCESS table with in-frame sequences only. Part of the clones is absent; in the studies checked, under half of the shortfall reflects unresolved V genes, and no reason is known for the rest. V and J calls and clone size are as listed in that table; D and trimming were resolved from the DNA. This sample gives some 180,000 clones in total; about nine tenths of them show up just once. Approximately 0.98% of the sample rests with the top ten.

The CDR3 has 16 amino acids, counting the end cysteine and phenylalanine. The only DNA kept is the CDR3, 48 bases in frame from the first base. The junction carries 15 bases between V and J, which are trimmed by 3 bases and 1 base respectively. The germline V gene yields KGHSH for CDR1 and LQKENI for CDR2. The chain couples TRBV18 to TRBJ2-5; TRBD2 is a possible D gene, resting on 7 matching bases. This TCR was recovered from a boy aged 2 to 10 in good health and CMV-seronegative. Sample: PBMCs. The DNA sequence reads TGTGCCAGCTCACCCGACCGGGGGGCCTTCCAAGAGACCCAGTACTTC. This sequence encodes CASSPDRGAFQETQYF.